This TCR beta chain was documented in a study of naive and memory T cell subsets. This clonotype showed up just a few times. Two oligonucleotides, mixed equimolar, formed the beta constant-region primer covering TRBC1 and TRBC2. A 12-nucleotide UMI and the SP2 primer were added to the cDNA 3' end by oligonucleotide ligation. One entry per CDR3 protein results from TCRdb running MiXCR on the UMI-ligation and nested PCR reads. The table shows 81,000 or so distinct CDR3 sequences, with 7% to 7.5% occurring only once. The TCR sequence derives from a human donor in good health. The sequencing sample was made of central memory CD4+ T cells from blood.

The CDR3 bases are TGTGCCAGCTCACGTAACAGGGACAATGAGCAGTTCTTC. Its protein is CASSRNRDNEQFF. V is TRBV18 and J is TRBJ2-1; D may be TRBD1 (6 bases). Trimming pared 4 bases from V and 5 bases from J, leaving 9 bases between. The CDR3 totals 13 residues. CDR1 is KGHSH, CDR2 LQKENI, per germline.